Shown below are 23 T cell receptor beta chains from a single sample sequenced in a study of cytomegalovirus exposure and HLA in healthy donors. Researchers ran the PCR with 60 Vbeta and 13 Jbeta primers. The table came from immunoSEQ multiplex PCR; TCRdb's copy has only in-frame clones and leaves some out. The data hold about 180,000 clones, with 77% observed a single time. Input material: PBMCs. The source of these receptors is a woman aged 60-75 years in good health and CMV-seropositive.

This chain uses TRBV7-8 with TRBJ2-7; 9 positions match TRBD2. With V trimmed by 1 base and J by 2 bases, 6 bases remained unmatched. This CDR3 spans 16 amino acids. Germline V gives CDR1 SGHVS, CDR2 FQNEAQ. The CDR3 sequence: CASSLGGGAGTYEQYF. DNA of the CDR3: TGTGCCAGCAGCTTAGGCGGGGGGGCCGGAACCTACGAGCAGTACTTC.

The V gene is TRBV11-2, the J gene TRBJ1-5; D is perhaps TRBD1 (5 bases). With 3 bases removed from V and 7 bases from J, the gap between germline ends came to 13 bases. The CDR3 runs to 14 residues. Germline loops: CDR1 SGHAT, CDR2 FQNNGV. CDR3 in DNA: TGTGCCAGCAGCTTGAGCAGGGCGGAGCAGCCCCAGCATTTT. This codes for CASSLSRAEQPQHF.

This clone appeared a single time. The CDR3 coding sequence is TGTGCCAGCAGCTTAGCAGGGGATGACGAGCAGTACTTC. Translating gives CASSLAGDDEQYF. The chain combines TRBV5-5 with TRBJ2-7, with a tentative D call TRBD1 (6 bases). This CDR3 has 13 residues. Trimming took 2 bases from V and 5 from J, leaving 11 bases between them. From germline, CDR1 is SGHKS and CDR2 YYEKEE (reference sequence).

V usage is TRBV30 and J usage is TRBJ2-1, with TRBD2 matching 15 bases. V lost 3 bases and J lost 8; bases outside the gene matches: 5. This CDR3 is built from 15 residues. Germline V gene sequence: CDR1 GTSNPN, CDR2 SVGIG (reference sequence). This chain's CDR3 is CAWRTGLAGGDEQFF. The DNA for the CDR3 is TGTGCCTGGAGGACGGGACTAGCGGGGGGTGATGAGCAGTTCTTC.

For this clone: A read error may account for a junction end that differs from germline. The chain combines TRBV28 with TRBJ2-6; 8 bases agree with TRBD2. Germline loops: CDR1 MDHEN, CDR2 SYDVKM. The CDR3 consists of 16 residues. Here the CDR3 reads CASSSGGTAGANGLTF. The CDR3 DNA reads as TGTGCCAGCAGTTCGGGGGGGACGGCTGGGGCCAACGGCCTGACTTTC.

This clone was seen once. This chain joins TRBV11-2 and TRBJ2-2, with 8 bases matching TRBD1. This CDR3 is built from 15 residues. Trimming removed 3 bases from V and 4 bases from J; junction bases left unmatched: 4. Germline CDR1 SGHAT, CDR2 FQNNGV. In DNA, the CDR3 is TGTGCCAGCAGCTTCCAGGGGGCGTTCACCGGGGAGCTGTTTTTT. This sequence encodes CASSFQGAFTGELFF.

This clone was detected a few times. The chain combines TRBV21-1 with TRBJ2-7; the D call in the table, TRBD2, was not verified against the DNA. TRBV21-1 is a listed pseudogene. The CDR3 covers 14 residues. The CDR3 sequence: CASSKVSGGYEQYF. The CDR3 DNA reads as TGTGCCAGCAGCAAAGTAAGCGGGGGATACGAGCAGTACTTC.

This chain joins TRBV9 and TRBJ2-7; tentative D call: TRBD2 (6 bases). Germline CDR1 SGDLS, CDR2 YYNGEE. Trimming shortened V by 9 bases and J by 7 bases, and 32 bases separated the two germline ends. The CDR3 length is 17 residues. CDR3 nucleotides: TGTGCCATAACGGGGGAATCTCTCGCGCCTATTCGTCGGGAGCAGTACTTC. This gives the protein CAITGESLAPIRREQYF.

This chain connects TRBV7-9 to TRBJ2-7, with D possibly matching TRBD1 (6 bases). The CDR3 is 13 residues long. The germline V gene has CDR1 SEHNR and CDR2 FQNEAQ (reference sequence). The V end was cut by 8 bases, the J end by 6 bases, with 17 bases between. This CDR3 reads CASSFGQGFEQYF. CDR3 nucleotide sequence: TGTGCCAGCTCGTTCGGGCAGGGGTTCGAGCAGTACTTC.

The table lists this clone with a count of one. The CDR3 DNA follows: TGCAGCGAGATACGGACAGGGGAGGTGAACACTGAAGCTTTCTTT. Its translation is CSEIRTGEVNTEAFF. The chain uses TRBV29-1 and TRBJ1-1; 9 bases align to TRBD1. Germline V gene sequence: CDR1 SQVTM, CDR2 ANQGSEA. J lost 0 bases, V lost 7 bases, and 9 bases had no gene match. The CDR3 loop spans 15 amino acids.

CDR3 sequence (DNA): TGCAGCGTTGTCACTCCGGGTAAAAGCACAGATACGCAGTATTTT. Translation gives CSVVTPGKSTDTQYF. The gene calls are TRBV29-1 and TRBJ2-3; D is unresolved. This CDR3 comprises 15 residues. V was pared by 4 bases and J by 0 bases, with 14 bases between. Per the germline V gene, CDR1 is SQVTM and CDR2 is ANQGSEA.

In nucleotides, the CDR3 is TGTGCCTGGACTCTTGGGGGGAATGAGCAGTTCTTC. Translating gives CAWTLGGNEQFF. The V call is TRBV30, the J call TRBJ2-1; a possible D gene is TRBD2 (6 bases). Deletions cut 4 bases from V and 7 bases from J, with 11 bases between. CDR3 size: 12 residues. Germline CDR1 is GTSNPN and CDR2 is SVGIG (reference sequence).

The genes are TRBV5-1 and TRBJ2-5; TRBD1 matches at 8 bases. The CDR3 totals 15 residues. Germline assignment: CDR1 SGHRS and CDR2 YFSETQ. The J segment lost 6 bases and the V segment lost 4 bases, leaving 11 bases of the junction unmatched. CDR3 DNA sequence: TGCGCCAGCAGCCGCAGCGGACAGGGTGAACAGACCCAGTACTTC. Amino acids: CASSRSGQGEQTQYF.

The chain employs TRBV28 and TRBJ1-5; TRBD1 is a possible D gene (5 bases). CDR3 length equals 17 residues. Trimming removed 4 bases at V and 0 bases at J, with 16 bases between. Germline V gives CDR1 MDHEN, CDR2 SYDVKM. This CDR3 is CASSSPMTDYSNQPQHF. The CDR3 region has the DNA TGTGCCAGCAGTTCTCCGATGACAGATTATAGCAATCAGCCCCAGCATTTT.

This CDR3 is CAWSVAGGQDTQYF. The DNA for the CDR3 is TGTGCCTGGAGTGTAGCGGGGGGGCAAGATACGCAGTATTTT. The chain uses TRBV30 and TRBJ2-3, with 10 positions matching TRBD2. The CDR3 contains 14 residues. V gave up 0 bases and J gave up 5 bases; unmatched junction bases: 2. Germline CDR1 reads GTSNPN; CDR2 reads SVGIG (reference sequence).

The CDR3 sequence: CASSRTGERSYEQYF. In DNA form, the CDR3 reads TGTGCCAGTAGCCGGACAGGGGAGAGATCCTACGAGCAGTACTTC. The gene calls are TRBV19 and TRBJ2-7, with 9 bases identical to TRBD1. J lost 1 base, V lost 6 bases, and 7 bases had no gene match. The CDR3 runs 15 residues. CDR1 LNHDA and CDR2 SQIVND come from the germline V gene (reference sequence).

CDR3 amino acids: CASSEANRGYGYTF. The DNA for the CDR3 is TGTGCCAGCAGTGAAGCGAACAGGGGATATGGCTACACCTTC. The rearrangement joins TRBV6-1 to TRBJ1-2; 7 bases are a match to TRBD1. The CDR3 has 14 residues. The J segment lost 5 bases and the V segment lost 0 bases, leaving 3 bases of the junction unmatched. Germline CDR1 is MNHNS and CDR2 is SASEGT.

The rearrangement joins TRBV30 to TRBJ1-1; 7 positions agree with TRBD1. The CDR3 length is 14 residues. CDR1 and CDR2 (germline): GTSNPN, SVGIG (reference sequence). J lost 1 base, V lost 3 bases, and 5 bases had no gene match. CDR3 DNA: TGTGCCTGGAGGATTAAGGGGGCGAACACTGAAGCTTTCTTT. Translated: CAWRIKGANTEAFF.

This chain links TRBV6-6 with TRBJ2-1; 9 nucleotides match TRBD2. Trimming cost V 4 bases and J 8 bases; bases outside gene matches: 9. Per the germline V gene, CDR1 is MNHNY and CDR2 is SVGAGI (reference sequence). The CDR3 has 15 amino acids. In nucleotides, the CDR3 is TGTGCCAGCAGTTCGAGCGGGAGGCCCGGAGATGAGCAGTTCTTC. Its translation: CASSSSGRPGDEQFF.

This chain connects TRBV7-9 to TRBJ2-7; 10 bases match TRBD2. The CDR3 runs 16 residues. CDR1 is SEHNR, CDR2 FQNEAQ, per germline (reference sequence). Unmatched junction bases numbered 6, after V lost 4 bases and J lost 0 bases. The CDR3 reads CASSSTSGSSSYEQYF. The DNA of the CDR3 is TGTGCCAGCAGCTCGACTAGCGGGTCAAGCTCCTACGAGCAGTACTTC.

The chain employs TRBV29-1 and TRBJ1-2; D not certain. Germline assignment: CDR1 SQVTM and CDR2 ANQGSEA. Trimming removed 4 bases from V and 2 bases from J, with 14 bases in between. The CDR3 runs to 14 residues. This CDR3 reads CSVGSEFTNYGYTF. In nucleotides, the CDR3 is TGCAGCGTTGGGTCAGAATTCACAAACTATGGCTACACCTTC.

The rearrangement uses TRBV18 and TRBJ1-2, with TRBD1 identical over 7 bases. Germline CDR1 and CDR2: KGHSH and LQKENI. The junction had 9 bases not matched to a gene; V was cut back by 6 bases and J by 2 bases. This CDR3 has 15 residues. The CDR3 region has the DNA TGTGCCAGCTCCCTCACTAAGACAGGGAACTATGGCTACACCTTC. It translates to CASSLTKTGNYGYTF.

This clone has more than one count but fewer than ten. For the CDR3, the DNA is TGTGCCAGCTCACCAAGTCTGACGGAGAATGAAAAACTGTTTTTT. Translating gives CASSPSLTENEKLFF. This chain uses TRBV18 with TRBJ1-4; D not resolved. The germline V and J ends were trimmed by 2 bases and 5 bases, with 12 bases remaining between them. This CDR3 spans 15 amino acids. Germline CDR1 and CDR2: KGHSH and LQKENI.